This passage covers 29 T cell receptor beta chains from one sample sequenced in a study of beta chain features in type 1 diabetes. Expressed TCRB transcripts got sequenced, as all isolated RNA was reverse transcribed. Libraries were prepared by immunoSEQ multiplex PCR; TCRdb keeps only in-frame clonotypes and omits some of them. The profile shows 400,000 to 500,000 clones, 14% of them singletons. The material sequenced was naive CD4+ T cells from blood. These receptors were taken from a man aged 30 to 39 in good health.

This clone was seen many times. This sample also contains other DNA sequences that code for the same CDR3. The rearrangement links TRBV7-9 to TRBJ1-1; TRBD1 matches at 9 bases. The V segment lost 3 bases and the J segment 1 base; nucleotides outside the gene matches: 0. The germline CDR1 and CDR2 sequences are SEHNR and FQNEAQ (reference sequence). The CDR3 spans 14 residues. CDR3 coding DNA: TGTGCCAGCAGCTTGGGACAGGGGAACACTGAAGCTTTCTTT. As protein: CASSLGQGNTEAFF. The full variable domain, its missing parts supplied by reference TRBV7-9 and TRBJ1-1, is DTGVSQNPRHKITKRGQNVTFRCDPISEHNRLYWYRQTLGQGPEFLTYFQNEAQLEKSRLLSDRFSAERPKGSFSTLEIQRTEQGDSAMYLCASSLGQGNTEAFFGQGTRLTVV.

The chain has TRBV18 and TRBJ2-1, with D possibly matching TRBD2 (6 bases). The ends were cut back, 3 bases at V and 5 bases at J, with 8 bases in the middle. CDR1 and CDR2 (germline): KGHSH, LQKENI. The CDR3 loop spans 13 amino acids. The CDR3 region has the DNA TGTGCCAGCTCACCGGGACTTCACAATGAGCAGTTCTTC. This gives the protein CASSPGLHNEQFF.

This rearrangement joins TRBV7-2 to TRBJ2-5; 9 bases line up with TRBD2. The trim removed 5 bases at V and 2 bases at J, leaving 3 bases unmatched. From germline, CDR1 is SGHTA and CDR2 FQGNSA. The CDR3 sequence is 14 residues long. The CDR3 bases are TGTGCCAGCAGCCGTAGCGGGAGACAAGAGACCCAGTACTTC. Residues: CASSRSGRQETQYF.

The V and J genes are TRBV19 and TRBJ2-7; either TRBD1 or TRBD2 may supply D (6 bases each). V was cut by 5 bases and J by 1 base, with 15 bases left in between. This CDR3 is built from 15 residues. CDR1 is LNHDA and CDR2 is SQIVND in the germline V gene (reference sequence). In DNA, the CDR3 is TGTGCCAGTAGTGCGGGACATCTTGTGTCCTACGAGCAGTACTTC. Its protein product is CASSAGHLVSYEQYF.

This chain uses TRBV19 with TRBJ2-5, with a tentative D call TRBD1 (6 bases). The germline V gene has CDR1 LNHDA and CDR2 SQIVND (reference sequence). Between the trimmed V and J ends, which lost 3 bases and 4 bases, there was a span of 15 bases. This CDR3 has 15 residues. In nucleotides, the CDR3 is TGTGCCAGTAGTATTGACGTTGTGGGGGCAGAGACCCAGTACTTC. Residues: CASSIDVVGAETQYF.

This clone was counted a few times. V usage is TRBV7-2 and J usage is TRBJ1-6; a weak D match, TRBD1 (5 bases). The V end was cut by 2 bases, the J end by 15 bases, with 11 bases between. This CDR3 spans 12 amino acids. The germline V gene has CDR1 SGHTA and CDR2 FQGNSA. The CDR3 DNA reads TGTGCCAGCAGCTTACCGGGACTCATCCTCCACTTT. Its protein product is CASSLPGLILHF.

In this sample, this clone turned up a few times. This chain connects TRBV27 to TRBJ2-5; D gene uncertain. The CDR3 totals 14 residues. Germline assignment: CDR1 MNHEY and CDR2 SMNVEV (reference sequence). V lost 0 bases to trimming and J lost 2 bases, with 7 bases between them. The CDR3 is CASSLSLLQETQYF. CDR3 bases: TGTGCCAGCAGTTTATCTCTACTGCAAGAGACCCAGTACTTC.

This chain connects TRBV7-6 to TRBJ2-7, with TRBD2 identical over 9 bases. The CDR3 loop spans 13 amino acids. The V gene end was trimmed by 5 bases and the J gene end by 3 bases; junction bases not matched to a gene: 2. The V gene's germline CDR1 is SGHVS and CDR2 FNYEAQ. The CDR3 is CASSRTSDYEQYF. The CDR3 DNA sequence: TGTGCCAGCAGCCGGACTAGCGACTACGAGCAGTACTTC. Complete variable domain (other parts from reference TRBV7-6 and TRBJ2-7): GAGVSQSPRYKVTKRGQDVALRCDPISGHVSLYWYRQALGQGPEFLTYFNYEAQQDKSGLPNDRFSAERPEGSISTLTIQRTEQRDSAMYRCASSRTSDYEQYFGPGTRLTVT.

This clone was counted between two and nine times. The sample carries other DNA sequences with the same CDR3. The chain is built from TRBV18 and TRBJ2-7, with a tentative D call TRBD2 (5 bases). From germline, CDR1 is KGHSH and CDR2 LQKENI. The CDR3 is 12 residues long. The ends were cut back, 2 bases at V and 3 bases at J, with 5 bases in the middle. The CDR3 region is CASSPGSYEQYV. For the CDR3, the DNA is TGTGCCAGCTCACCAGGGAGCTACGAGCAGTACGTC.

This sequence joins TRBV7-8 and TRBJ2-5, with TRBD2 matching over 7 bases. Germline V lookup: CDR1 SGHVS, CDR2 FQNEAQ. V lost 3 bases to trimming and J lost 4 bases; unmatched junction nucleotides: 5. The CDR3 is 14 amino acids. CDR3 amino acids: CASSFPSGGETQYF. CDR3 DNA sequence: TGTGCCAGCAGCTTCCCTAGCGGCGGAGAGACCCAGTACTTC.

This clone was seen only a few times. This chain uses TRBV10-3 with TRBJ1-5; D remains ambiguous. This CDR3 comprises 12 residues. Per germline, CDR1 ENHRY and CDR2 SYGVKD. Trimming took 0 bases from V and 8 from J, leaving 5 bases between them. The CDR3 sequence: CAISESQKPQHF. The CDR3 nucleotides are TGTGCCATCAGTGAGTCGCAGAAGCCCCAGCATTTT.

This clone appeared a few times. The V and J genes are TRBV14 and TRBJ2-7, with TRBD2 as a possible D gene (5 bases). V lost 3 bases, J lost 0 bases, and 12 bases lay in between. Germline assignment: CDR1 SGHDN and CDR2 FVKESK. CDR3 length: 15 amino acids. The CDR3 protein is CASSQQLGSSYEQYF. The DNA for the CDR3 is TGTGCCAGCAGCCAGCAACTAGGGAGCTCCTACGAGCAGTACTTC.

This clone was counted between two and nine times. J is TRBJ2-5 and V is TRBV7-3; 8 nucleotides align to TRBD2. CDR3 length: 13 residues. Germline-derived CDR1 and CDR2 are SGHTA and FQGTGA. V was clipped by 2 bases and J by 5 bases; unmatched bases: 1. The CDR3 loop reads CASSLGTRETQYF. The CDR3 DNA reads as TGTGCCAGCAGCTTAGGGACTAGGGAGACCCAGTACTTC.

The rearrangement joins TRBV27 to TRBJ2-7; 9 bases agree with TRBD1. The CDR3 runs 14 residues. The V gene's germline CDR1 is MNHEY and CDR2 SMNVEV (reference sequence). The junction had 9 bases not matched to a gene; V was cut back by 6 bases and J by 6 bases. This CDR3 is CASRETGGSSEQYV. CDR3 sequence (DNA): TGTGCCAGCAGGGAAACAGGGGGCTCCAGCGAGCAGTACGTC.

This clone was seen more than once but under ten times. The rearrangement links TRBV7-7 to TRBJ2-1; D may correspond to TRBD1 or TRBD2 (6 bases each). The V end lost 5 bases, the J end lost 4 bases, and 15 bases lay between the germline ends. The length of the CDR3 is 15 residues. Germline CDR1 and CDR2: SSHAT and FNYEAQ (reference sequence). For the CDR3, the DNA is TGTGCCAGCAGCCCCTCGAGGGGGGCTTACAATGAGCAGTTCTTC. Its translation is CASSPSRGAYNEQFF.

This clone was detected many times. The genes are TRBV29-1 and TRBJ2-6; TRBD2 agrees at 7 bases. CDR1 and CDR2 (germline): SQVTM, ANQGSEA. The CDR3 covers 15 residues. The junction had 6 bases not matched to a gene; V was cut back by 7 bases and J by 0 bases. In nucleotides, the CDR3 is TGCAGCGCCTCGTTAGCGGGCTCTGGGGCCAACGTCCTGACTTTC. It yields the protein CSASLAGSGANVLTF.

The J gene is TRBJ1-1, the V gene TRBV25-1; TRBD1 agrees at 7 bases. Germline CDR1 MGHDK, CDR2 SYGVNS. Germline trimming cut 5 bases from V and 7 bases from J; bases unmatched to any gene: 7. The CDR3 has 13 amino acids. CDR3 protein: CASSRQGSGEAFF. CDR3 DNA: TGTGCCAGCAGTAGACAGGGATCGGGTGAAGCTTTCTTT.

This clone was seen a few times. This chain connects TRBV21-1 to TRBJ2-5; the D segment call TRBD2 is taken from the table without a DNA check. TRBV21-1 is designated a pseudogene. The CDR3 covers 14 residues. The CDR3 loop is CASSNPGSLGTQYF. The CDR3 DNA sequence: TGTGCCAGCAGCAATCCGGGGAGCCTGGGGACCCAGTACTTC.

The V gene is TRBV10-3, the J gene TRBJ2-3; the match to TRBD2 covers 9 bases. Trimming took 4 bases from V and 10 from J; bases not matched to a gene: 6. This CDR3 has 13 residues. The germline V gene has CDR1 ENHRY and CDR2 SYGVKD. Written as DNA, the CDR3 is TGTGCCATCAGTGGCGGGAGGGTGAGGGCGCAGTATTTT. Protein product: CAISGGRVRAQYF.

The chain links TRBV11-2 to TRBJ2-3, with unresolved D. With 1 base removed from V and 3 bases from J, the gap between germline ends came to 14 bases. Germline loops: CDR1 SGHAT, CDR2 FQNNGV. This CDR3 region has 16 residues. The DNA of the CDR3 is TGTGCCAGCAGCTTAGGGGCAGGAAGGTTGACAGATACGCAGTATTTT. It encodes CASSLGAGRLTDTQYF.

The rearrangement joins TRBV11-3 to TRBJ2-1; D gene uncertain. This CDR3 comprises 15 residues. V was clipped by 1 base and J by 2 bases, with 9 bases between them. The germline V gene has CDR1 SGHNT and CDR2 YENEEA. DNA of the CDR3: TGTGCCAGCAGCTTAGCGGGCCCGACCTACAATGAGCAGTTCTTC. Translated: CASSLAGPTYNEQFF.

This clone was found a few times. This chain links TRBV29-1 with TRBJ1-4; D is unresolved. Germline CDR1 reads SQVTM; CDR2 reads ANQGSEA. The CDR3 has 12 residues. Trimming shortened V by 4 bases and J by 10 bases, and 13 bases separated the two germline ends. This chain's CDR3 is CSVGYTKGKLFF. The CDR3 DNA follows: TGCAGCGTTGGTTACACGAAGGGAAAACTGTTTTTT.

This clone occurred many times. The chain joins TRBV15 to TRBJ2-4; D is tentatively TRBD1 or TRBD2 (5 bases each). This CDR3 spans 15 amino acids. The V and J ends lost 0 bases and 8 bases respectively, with 14 bases between them. Per germline, CDR1 LNHNV and CDR2 YYDKDF (reference sequence). CDR3 protein: CATSREFAGTDIQYF. CDR3 coding DNA: TGTGCCACCAGCAGAGAGTTCGCCGGGACGGACATTCAGTACTTC.

The table lists this clone with many counts. V is TRBV25-1 and J is TRBJ2-5; perhaps D is TRBD1 or TRBD2 (5 bases each). The CDR3 sequence is 13 residues long. CDR1 is MGHDK and CDR2 is SYGVNS in the germline V gene. Between the trimmed V and J ends, which lost 1 base and 2 bases, there was a span of 5 bases. Here the CDR3 reads CASSEWGQETQYF. As DNA, the CDR3 is TGTGCCAGCAGTGAATGGGGGCAAGAGACCCAGTACTTC. Full variable domain (rest looked up from reference TRBV25-1 and TRBJ2-5): EADIYQTPRYLVIGTGKKITLECSQTMGHDKMYWYQQDPGMELHLIHYSYGVNSTEKGDLSSESTVSRIRTEHFPLTLESARPSHTSQYLCASSEWGQETQYFGPGTRLLVL.

This clone was found a few times. The gene calls are TRBV30 and TRBJ1-1, with D unclear. CDR3 size: 13 residues. The V end lost 5 bases, the J end lost 4 bases, and 14 bases lay between the germline ends. The germline CDR1 and CDR2 sequences are GTSNPN and SVGIG (reference sequence). The CDR3 spells CAWVPNSPTEAFF. The CDR3 DNA follows: TGTGCCTGGGTCCCGAATAGCCCCACTGAAGCTTTCTTT.

This clone was counted a few times. This sequence joins TRBV9 and TRBJ2-5, with TRBD1 matching over 9 bases. Germline trimming cut 7 bases from V and 5 bases from J; bases unmatched to any gene: 9. Germline CDR1 and CDR2: SGDLS and YYNGEE. CDR3 length: 14 amino acids. Here the CDR3 reads CASAGTGLWETQYF. The CDR3 bases are TGTGCCAGCGCCGGGACAGGGCTGTGGGAGACCCAGTACTTC.

J is TRBJ1-1 and V is TRBV10-2; D call uncertain. Trimming took off 9 bases at V and 0 bases at J, with 11 bases between the two ends. Germline-derived CDR1 and CDR2 are WSHSY and SAAADI. This CDR3 is 13 amino acids long. The CDR3 region is CASHDNMNTEAFF. The DNA of the CDR3 is TGCGCCAGTCATGACAACATGAACACTGAAGCTTTCTTT.

This clone was counted a few times. V and J are TRBV5-4 and TRBJ2-5, with D unclear. The germline gives CDR1 SGHNT, CDR2 YYREEE (reference sequence). The CDR3 runs to 12 residues. Trimming cost V 4 bases and J 4 bases, with 8 bases left between them. CDR3 coding DNA: TGTGCCAGCAGCCGAGACGTAGAGACCCAGTACTTC. Translated: CASSRDVETQYF.

V usage is TRBV11-2 and J usage is TRBJ1-2; D may be TRBD1 (6 bases). Germline CDR1 reads SGHAT; CDR2 reads FQNNGV. The V end was cut by 0 bases, the J end by 4 bases, with 9 bases between. This CDR3 spans 14 amino acids. The CDR3: CASSLDLQGYGYTF. The CDR3 DNA follows: TGTGCCAGCAGCTTAGACTTACAGGGCTATGGCTACACCTTC.